The present TCR beta chain was sequenced within a study of cytomegalovirus exposure and HLA in healthy donors. This table comes from immunoSEQ multiplex PCR, and its TCRdb copy is limited to in-frame clones, with some not included. The sample includes 150,000 to 250,000 clones, roughly 82% seen only once; the top ten take around 15%. CDR1 and CDR2 from the germline V gene are LNHNV and YYDKDF (reference sequence). The CDR3 spans 13 residues. Trimming pared 5 bases from V and 8 bases from J, leaving 13 bases between. Sequenced material: PBMCs. The receptor was isolated from a woman aged 25 to 39 in good health and CMV-seropositive. V and J are TRBV15 and TRBJ2-1; perhaps TRBD2 as D (6 bases). CDR3 sequence: CATSPHAGYEQFF. DNA of the CDR3: TGTGCCACCAGCCCTCACGCGGGGTATGAGCAGTTCTTC.